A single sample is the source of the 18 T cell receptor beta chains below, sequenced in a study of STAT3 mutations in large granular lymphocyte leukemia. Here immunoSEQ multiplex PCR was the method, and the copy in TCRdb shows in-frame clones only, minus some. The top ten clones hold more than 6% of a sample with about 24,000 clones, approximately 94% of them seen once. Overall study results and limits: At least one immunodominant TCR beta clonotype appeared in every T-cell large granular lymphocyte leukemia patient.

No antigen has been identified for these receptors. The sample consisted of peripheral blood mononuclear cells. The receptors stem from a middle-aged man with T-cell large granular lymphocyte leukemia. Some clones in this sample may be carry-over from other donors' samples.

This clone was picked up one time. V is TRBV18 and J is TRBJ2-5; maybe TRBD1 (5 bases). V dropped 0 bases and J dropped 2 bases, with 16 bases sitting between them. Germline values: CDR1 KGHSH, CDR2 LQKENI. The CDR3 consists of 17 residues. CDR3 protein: CASSPPLGPASQETQYF. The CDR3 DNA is TGTGCCAGCTCACCACCATTGGGGCCAGCAAGTCAAGAGACCCAGTACTTC.

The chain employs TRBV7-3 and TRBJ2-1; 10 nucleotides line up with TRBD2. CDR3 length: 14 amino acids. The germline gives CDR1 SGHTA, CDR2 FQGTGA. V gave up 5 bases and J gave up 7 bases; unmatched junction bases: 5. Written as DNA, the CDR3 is TGTGCCAGCAGCACCCTAGCGGGGGTTAATGAGCAGTTCTTC. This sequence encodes CASSTLAGVNEQFF.

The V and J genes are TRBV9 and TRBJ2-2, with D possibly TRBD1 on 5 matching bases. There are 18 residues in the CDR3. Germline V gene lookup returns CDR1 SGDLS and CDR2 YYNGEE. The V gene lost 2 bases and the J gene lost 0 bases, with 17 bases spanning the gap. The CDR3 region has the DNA TGTGCCAGCAGCGTTAAAAGGGGCGGACCTACGAACACCGGGGAGCTGTTTTTT. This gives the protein CASSVKRGGPTNTGELFF.

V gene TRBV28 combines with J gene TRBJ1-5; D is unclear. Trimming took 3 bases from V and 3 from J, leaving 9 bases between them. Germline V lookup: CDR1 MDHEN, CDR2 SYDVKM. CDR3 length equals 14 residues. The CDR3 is CASSFTSYNQPQHF. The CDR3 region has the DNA TGTGCCAGCAGTTTTACCAGCTACAATCAGCCCCAGCATTTT.

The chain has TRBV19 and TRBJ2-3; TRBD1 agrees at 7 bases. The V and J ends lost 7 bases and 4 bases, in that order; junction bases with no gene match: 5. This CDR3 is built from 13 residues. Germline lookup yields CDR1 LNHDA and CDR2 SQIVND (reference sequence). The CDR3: CASTTGESDTQYF. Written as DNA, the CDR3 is TGTGCCAGTACCACAGGGGAATCAGATACGCAGTATTTT. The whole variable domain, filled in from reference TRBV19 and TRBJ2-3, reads DGGITQSPKYLFRKEGQNVTLSCEQNLNHDAMYWYRQDPGQGLRLIYYSQIVNDFQKGDIAEGYSVSREKKESFPLTVTSAQKNPTAFYLCASTTGESDTQYFGPGTRLTVL.

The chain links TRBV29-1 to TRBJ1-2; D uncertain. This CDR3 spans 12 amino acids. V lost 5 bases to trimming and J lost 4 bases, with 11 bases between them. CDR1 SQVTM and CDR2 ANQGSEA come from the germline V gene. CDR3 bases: TGCAGCGTTCTTGGCAGCCCCTATGGCTACACCTTC. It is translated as CSVLGSPYGYTF.

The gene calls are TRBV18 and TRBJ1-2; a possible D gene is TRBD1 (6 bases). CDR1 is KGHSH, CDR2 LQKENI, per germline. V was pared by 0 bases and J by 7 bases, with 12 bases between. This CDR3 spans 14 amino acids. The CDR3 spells CASSPPNRDGGYTF. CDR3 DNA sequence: TGTGCCAGCTCACCACCCAACAGGGATGGTGGCTACACCTTC. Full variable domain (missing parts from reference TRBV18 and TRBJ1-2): NAGVMQNPRHLVRRRGQEARLRCSPMKGHSHVYWYRQLPEEGLKFMVYLQKENIIDESGMPKERFSAEFPKEGPSILRIQQVVRGDSAAYFCASSPPNRDGGYTFGSGTRLTVV.

CDR3: CASSEFTEAFF. As DNA, the CDR3 is TGTGCCAGCTCCGAGTTCACTGAAGCTTTCTTT. The chain carries TRBV6-6 and TRBJ1-1; no reliable D call. V dropped 8 bases and J dropped 4 bases, with 8 bases sitting between them. CDR3 length equals 11 residues. The germline V gene has CDR1 MNHNY and CDR2 SVGAGI (reference sequence).

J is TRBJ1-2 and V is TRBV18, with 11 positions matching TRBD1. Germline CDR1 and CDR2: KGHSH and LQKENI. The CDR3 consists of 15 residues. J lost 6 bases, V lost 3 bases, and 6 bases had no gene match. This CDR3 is CASSPSGQGGNGYTF. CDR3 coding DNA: TGTGCCAGCTCACCTTCGGGACAGGGGGGCAATGGCTACACCTTC.

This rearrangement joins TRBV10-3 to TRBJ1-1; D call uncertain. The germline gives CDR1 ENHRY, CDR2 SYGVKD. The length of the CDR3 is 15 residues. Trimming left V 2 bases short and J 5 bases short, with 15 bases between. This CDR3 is CAISESPVAGTEAFF. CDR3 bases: TGTGCCATCAGTGAGAGTCCGGTGGCGGGGACTGAAGCTTTCTTT.

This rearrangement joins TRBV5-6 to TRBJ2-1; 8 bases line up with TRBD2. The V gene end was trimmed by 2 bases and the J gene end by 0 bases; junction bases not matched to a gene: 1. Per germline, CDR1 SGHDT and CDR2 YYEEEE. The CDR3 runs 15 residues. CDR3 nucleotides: TGTGCCAGCAGCTTTGGGACTAGCTCCTACAATGAGCAGTTCTTC. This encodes CASSFGTSSYNEQFF.

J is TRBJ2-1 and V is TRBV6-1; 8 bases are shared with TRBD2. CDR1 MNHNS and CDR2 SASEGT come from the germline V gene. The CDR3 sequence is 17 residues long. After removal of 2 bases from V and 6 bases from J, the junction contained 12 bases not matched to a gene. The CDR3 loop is CASSERPGTSLSNEQFF. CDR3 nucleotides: TGTGCCAGCAGTGAACGTCCCGGGACTAGTTTAAGCAATGAGCAGTTCTTC.

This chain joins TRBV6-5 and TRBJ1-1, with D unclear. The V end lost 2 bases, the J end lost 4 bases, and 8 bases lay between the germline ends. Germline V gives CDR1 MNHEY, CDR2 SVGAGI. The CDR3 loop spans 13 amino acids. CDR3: CASSYQAGTEAFF. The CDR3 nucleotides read TGTGCCAGCAGTTACCAGGCGGGCACTGAAGCTTTCTTT.

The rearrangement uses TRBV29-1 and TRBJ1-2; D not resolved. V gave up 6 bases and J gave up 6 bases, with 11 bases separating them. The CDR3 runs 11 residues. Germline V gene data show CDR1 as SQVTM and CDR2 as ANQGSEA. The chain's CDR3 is CSVEKVDGYTF. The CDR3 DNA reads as TGCAGCGTAGAAAAAGTGGATGGCTACACCTTC.

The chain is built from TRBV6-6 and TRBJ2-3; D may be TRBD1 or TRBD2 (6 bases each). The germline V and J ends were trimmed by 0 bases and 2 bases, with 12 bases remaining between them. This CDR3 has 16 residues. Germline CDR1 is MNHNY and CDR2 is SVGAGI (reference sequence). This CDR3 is CASSYSGGSSTDTQYF. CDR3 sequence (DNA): TGTGCCAGCAGTTACTCGGGGGGCTCTTCCACAGATACGCAGTATTTT.

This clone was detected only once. CDR3: CASSPRQVHEQYF. The CDR3 DNA reads as TGTGCCAGCAGCCCACGACAAGTCCACGAGCAGTACTTC. The J gene is TRBJ2-7, the V gene TRBV14; D not resolved. The germline V gene encodes CDR1 SGHDN and CDR2 FVKESK. V was shortened by 4 bases and J by 5 bases, with 12 bases between the two germline ends. CDR3 size: 13 residues. The full variable domain, in which reference TRBV14 and TRBJ2-7 provide the parts outside the CDR3, is EAGVTQFPSHSVIEKGQTVTLRCDPISGHDNLYWYRRVMGKEIKFLLHFVKESKQDESGMPNNRFLAERTGGTYSTLKVQPAELEDSGVYFCASSPRQVHEQYFGPGTRLTVT.

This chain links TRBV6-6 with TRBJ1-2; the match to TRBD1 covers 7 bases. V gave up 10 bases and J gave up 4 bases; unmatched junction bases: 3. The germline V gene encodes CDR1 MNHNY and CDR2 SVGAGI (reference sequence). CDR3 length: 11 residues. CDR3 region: CATGTAYGYTF. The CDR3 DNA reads TGTGCCACCGGGACAGCCTATGGCTACACCTTC.

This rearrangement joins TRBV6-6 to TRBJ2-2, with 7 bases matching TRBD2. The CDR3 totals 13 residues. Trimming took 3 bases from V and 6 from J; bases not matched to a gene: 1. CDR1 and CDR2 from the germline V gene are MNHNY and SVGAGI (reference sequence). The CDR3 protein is CASSYREAGELFF. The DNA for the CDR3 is TGTGCCAGCAGTTATCGGGAGGCCGGGGAGCTGTTTTTT.